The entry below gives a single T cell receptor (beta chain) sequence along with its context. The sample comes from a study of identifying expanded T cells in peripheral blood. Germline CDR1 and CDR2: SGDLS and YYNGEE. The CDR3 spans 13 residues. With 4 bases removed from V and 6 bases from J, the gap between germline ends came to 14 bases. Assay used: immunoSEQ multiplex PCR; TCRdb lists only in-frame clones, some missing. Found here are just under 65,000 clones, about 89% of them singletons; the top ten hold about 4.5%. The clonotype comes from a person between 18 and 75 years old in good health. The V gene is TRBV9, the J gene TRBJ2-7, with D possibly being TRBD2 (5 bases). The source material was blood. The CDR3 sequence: CASSPRLGSEQYF. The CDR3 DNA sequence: TGTGCCAGCAGCCCCCGTCTGGGGAGCGAGCAGTACTTC.